This T cell receptor (beta chain) was observed in a study of blood T cell repertoires in COVID-19. This table comes from immunoSEQ multiplex PCR, and its TCRdb copy is limited to in-frame clones, with some not included. This sample yields 300,000 to 450,000 clones, of which approximately 90% are seen a single time; 1.2% belongs to the top ten. V dropped 5 bases and J dropped 5 bases, with 16 bases sitting between them. CDR3 length: 16 amino acids. Germline CDR1 is SEHNR and CDR2 is FQNEAQ (reference sequence). Input material: PBMCs or T cells enriched from blood (not recorded which). This receptor was obtained from a woman under 30 who had recovered from COVID-19. The genes are TRBV7-9 and TRBJ1-6; the D gene is possibly TRBD1 (6 bases). The chain's CDR3 is CASSLGHGQHNSPLHF. The CDR3 coding sequence is TGTGCCAGCAGCCTCGGTCACGGACAGCATAATTCACCCCTCCACTTT. Variable domain in full (rest from reference TRBV7-9 and TRBJ1-6): DTGVSQNPRHKITKRGQNVTFRCDPISEHNRLYWYRQTLGQGPEFLTYFQNEAQLEKSRLLSDRFSAERPKGSFSTLEIQRTEQGDSAMYLCASSLGHGQHNSPLHFGNGTRLTVT.